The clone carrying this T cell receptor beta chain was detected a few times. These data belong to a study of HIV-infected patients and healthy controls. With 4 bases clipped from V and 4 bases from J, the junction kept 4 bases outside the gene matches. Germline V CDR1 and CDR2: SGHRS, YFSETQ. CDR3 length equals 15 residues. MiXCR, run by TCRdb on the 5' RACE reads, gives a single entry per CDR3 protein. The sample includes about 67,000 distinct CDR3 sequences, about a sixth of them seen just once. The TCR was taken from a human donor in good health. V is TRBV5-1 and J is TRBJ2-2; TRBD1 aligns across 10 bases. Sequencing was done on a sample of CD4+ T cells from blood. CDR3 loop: CASSPGDRGTGELFF. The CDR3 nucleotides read TGCGCCAGCAGCCCGGGGGACAGGGGCACCGGGGAGCTGTTTTTT.